The next 29 T cell receptor beta chains were all read from a single sample in a study of T-cell memory formation after mild COVID-19. TCRdb recomputed calls from the 5' RACE reads with MiXCR, one row per CDR3 protein. This sample has approximately 290,000 distinct CDR3 sequences, with approximately 7.6% found just once. The sequenced sample consisted of PBMCs or a T cell subset sorted from them (not recorded which). All receptors come from a man younger than 35 who had mild COVID-19 (a few samples of this study predate the infection). Cell type and time point are not known.

This clonotype appeared many times. V and J are TRBV10-3 and TRBJ2-4; 8 nucleotides match TRBD1. The germline CDR1 and CDR2 sequences are ENHRY and SYGVKD. V trimming: 3 bases; J trimming: 7 bases; junction bases outside the gene matches: 5. CDR3 length: 14 amino acids. CDR3 sequence: CAISDNRGSNIQYF. The CDR3 coding sequence is TGTGCCATCAGTGATAACAGGGGGTCCAACATTCAGTACTTC.

The CDR3 loop is CASRGFSGGADTQYF. CDR3 nucleotides: TGTGCCAGCCGGGGTTTTAGCGGGGGGGCAGATACGCAGTATTTT. The chain joins TRBV7-6 to TRBJ2-3; 11 bases align to TRBD2. The CDR3 spans 15 residues. V shed 8 bases, J shed 4 bases, and the junction held 8 bases outside the gene matches. CDR1 is SGHVS, CDR2 FNYEAQ, per germline.

In this sample, this clonotype turned up a few times. This sequence joins TRBV20-1 and TRBJ2-5; TRBD1 matches 8 bases. The junction had 6 bases not matched to a gene; V was cut back by 1 base and J by 5 bases. CDR1 and CDR2 (germline): DFQATT, SNEGSKA (reference sequence). The CDR3 length is 14 residues. CDR3 sequence (DNA): TGCAGTGCTAGAGTCGGCAGGGGGCAGGAGACCCAGTACTTC. Translation: CSARVGRGQETQYF.

Regarding this clonotype: No conserved phenylalanine or tryptophan ends this CDR3, so it is likely a read error. The chain is built from TRBV15 and TRBJ1-2; 7 nucleotides line up with TRBD1. Trimming took 0 bases from V and 5 from J; bases not matched to a gene: 0. The CDR3 has 13 amino acids. Germline V gene data show CDR1 as LNHNV and CDR2 as YYDKDF (reference sequence). The CDR3 nucleotides read TGTGCCACCAGCAGAGACAGGGGGTATGGCTACACCTTA. Translated: CATSRDRGYGYTL.

This clonotype was counted only a few times. The V and J genes are TRBV10-3 and TRBJ2-7; D remains ambiguous. Germline V gene lookup returns CDR1 ENHRY and CDR2 SYGVKD. The CDR3 has 14 amino acids. V was clipped by 6 bases and J by 0 bases, with 12 bases between them. The CDR3 nucleotides are TGTGCCATCAGCACTCCAAGGGACTCCTACGAGCAGTACTTC. Amino acids: CAISTPRDSYEQYF.

This clonotype was observed a handful of times. The chain combines TRBV6-2 or TRBV6-3 with TRBJ2-3; D ambiguous. Germline values: CDR1 MNHEY, CDR2 SVGEGT. CDR3 length: 15 residues. V lost 4 bases, J lost 0 bases, and 11 bases lay in between. The CDR3 DNA reads TGTGCCAGCAGTTGGACGGACGTTAGCACAGATACGCAGTATTTT. It codes for CASSWTDVSTDTQYF.

This clonotype was seen a few times. J is TRBJ2-1 and V is TRBV12-3 or TRBV12-4; TRBD1 agrees at 9 bases. Losses at the gene ends were 5 bases for V and 8 bases for J; bases not matched to a gene: 10. There are 15 residues in the CDR3. In DNA form, the CDR3 reads TGTGCCAGCAGTGACACCGGGACAGGGACGGATGAGCAGTTCTTC. As protein: CASSDTGTGTDEQFF.

This clonotype showed up many times. The chain combines TRBV5-4 with TRBJ2-1; D is uncertain. Germline values: CDR1 SGHNT, CDR2 YYREEE (reference sequence). Deletions cut 1 base from V and 10 bases from J, with 6 bases between. The CDR3 totals 11 residues. For the CDR3, the DNA is TGTGCCAGCAGCTTGTTTGAGGAGCAGTTCTTC. This codes for CASSLFEEQFF.

This clonotype showed up just a few times. The chain joins TRBV6-2 or TRBV6-3 to TRBJ2-7; 9 bases are shared with TRBD2. Germline V gene lookup returns CDR1 MNHEY and CDR2 SVGEGT. The CDR3 sequence is 14 residues long. After removal of 7 bases from V and 0 bases from J, the junction contained 4 bases not matched to a gene. Here the CDR3 DNA reads TGTGCCAGCAAAGCGGGGGGTCTCTCCTACGAGCAGTACTTC. It codes for CASKAGGLSYEQYF.

This clonotype was seen at least ten times. V is TRBV7-9 and J is TRBJ1-2; D unclear. V lost 1 base and J lost 7, with 7 bases in between. Germline CDR1 SEHNR, CDR2 FQNEAQ (reference sequence). This CDR3 has 12 amino acids. Here the CDR3 reads CASSLEAFGYTF. CDR3 in DNA: TGTGCCAGCAGCTTAGAGGCCTTTGGCTACACCTTC.

This clonotype was detected only a few times. This chain uses TRBV6-5 with TRBJ2-5; D might be TRBD2 (5 bases). Trimming took off 9 bases at V and 6 bases at J, with 11 bases between the two ends. The V gene's germline CDR1 is MNHEY and CDR2 SVGAGI. The CDR3 is 11 residues long. The CDR3 DNA reads TGTGCCAGTGGACTGCAGAAGACCCAGTACTTC. Translated: CASGLQKTQYF.

This clonotype was seen only a few times. CDR3 region: CASSSGTGTGANVLTF. CDR3 nucleotide sequence: TGTGCCAGCAGTTCCGGGACAGGGACCGGGGCCAACGTCCTGACTTTC. The chain carries TRBV6-2 or TRBV6-3 and TRBJ2-6; 9 bases are shared with TRBD1. In germline, CDR1 is MNHEY, CDR2 SVGEGT. This CDR3 spans 16 amino acids. After removal of 4 bases from V and 4 bases from J, the junction contained 5 bases not matched to a gene.

The table lists this clonotype with a few counts. The rearrangement uses TRBV6-2 or TRBV6-3 and TRBJ2-7; tentatively, D is TRBD2 (6 bases). Germline CDR1 reads MNHEY; CDR2 reads SVGEGT. Trimming removed 6 bases from V and 2 bases from J, with 14 bases in between. The CDR3 consists of 14 residues. Here the CDR3 reads CASRTSGGTYEQYF. The CDR3 DNA reads TGTGCCAGCAGGACAAGTGGGGGGACCTACGAGCAGTACTTC.

This clonotype was counted between two and nine times. The chain has TRBV3-1 and TRBJ1-1; no firm D call. V lost 3 bases, J lost 1 base, and 12 bases lay in between. CDR1 and CDR2 from the germline V gene are LGHDT and YNNKEL (reference sequence). This CDR3 spans 15 amino acids. CDR3 coding DNA: TGTGCCAGCAGCCACATCACCCAGAGGAACACTGAAGCTTTCTTT. Translation: CASSHITQRNTEAFF.

There are a few counts of this clonotype. The chain is built from TRBV12-3 or TRBV12-4 and TRBJ2-2; 7 bases line up with TRBD2. The CDR3 is made up of 15 amino acids. V dropped 6 bases and J dropped 1; count of bases not matched to a gene: 5. As DNA, the CDR3 is TGTGCCAGCAGCCCTTGGGGGGGGAACACCGGGGAGCTGTTTTTT. Encoded protein: CASSPWGGNTGELFF.

This clonotype was detected only a few times. The chain is built from TRBV5-1 and TRBJ1-1; TRBD1 agrees at 9 bases. The CDR3 is made up of 15 amino acids. The junction had 5 bases not matched to a gene; V was cut back by 1 base and J by 4 bases. CDR1 is SGHRS and CDR2 is YFSETQ in the germline V gene. The CDR3 DNA follows: TGCGCCAGCAGCTTGACGGGACAGGGCGGCACTGAAGCTTTCTTT. Its translation is CASSLTGQGGTEAFF.

This clonotype was counted between two and nine times. This chain links TRBV4-1 with TRBJ1-1, with D uncertain. Trimming removed 3 bases from V and 7 bases from J, with 9 bases in between. Germline loops: CDR1 MGHRA, CDR2 YSYEKL. CDR3 length: 12 amino acids. The CDR3 DNA sequence: TGCGCCAGCAGCCACCCTCTCGGTGAAGCTTTCTTT. As protein: CASSHPLGEAFF.

The gene calls are TRBV4-3 and TRBJ1-1; D gene ambiguous. Germline V gene sequence: CDR1 LGHNA, CDR2 YSLEER. The CDR3 runs to 14 residues. V lost 0 bases and J lost 3, with 8 bases in between. The CDR3 DNA sequence: TGCGCCAGCAGCCAAGATCTCGGGGACACTGAAGCTTTCTTT. This sequence encodes CASSQDLGDTEAFF.

This clonotype was detected only a few times. This sequence joins TRBV21-1 and TRBJ2-7; no DNA check was done on the table's D call, TRBD1. TRBV21-1 represents a pseudogene. The CDR3 consists of 16 residues. The CDR3 loop is CASSKVRTADLYEQYV. The CDR3 DNA sequence: TGTGCCAGCAGCAAAGTAAGGACAGCAGACCTCTACGAGCAGTACGTC.

This clonotype was detected ten times or more. The DNA for the CDR3 is TGTGCCAGCAGAGGGACATGGGGCTACAATGAGCAGTTCTTC. Its protein is CASRGTWGYNEQFF. This chain uses TRBV7-2 with TRBJ2-1; D may be TRBD1 (6 bases). The germline V gene encodes CDR1 SGHTA and CDR2 FQGNSA. Between the trimmed V and J ends, which lost 6 bases and 3 bases, there was a span of 12 bases. The CDR3 covers 14 residues.

This sequence joins TRBV10-3 and TRBJ1-2; D not resolved. Trimming stripped 6 bases from V and 4 bases from J, with 9 bases between. The CDR3 runs 12 residues. Germline CDR1 is ENHRY and CDR2 is SYGVKD. The CDR3 sequence is CAIREATYGYTF. In DNA form, the CDR3 reads TGTGCCATCAGGGAAGCCACCTATGGCTACACCTTC.

The table lists this clonotype with a few counts. This chain links TRBV7-9 with TRBJ1-1; the D is unclear. The germline V gene encodes CDR1 SEHNR and CDR2 FQNEAQ (reference sequence). This CDR3 spans 11 amino acids. V dropped 5 bases and J dropped 4 bases, with 5 bases sitting between them. CDR3 DNA sequence: TGTGCCAGCAGCCAAAGCACTGAAGCTTTCTTT. Residues: CASSQSTEAFF.

The rearrangement joins TRBV6-1 to TRBJ2-6; D possibly corresponds to TRBD2 (6 bases). CDR1 and CDR2 (germline): MNHNS, SASEGT. The V and J ends lost 3 bases and 4 bases respectively, with 10 bases between them. This CDR3 contains 15 residues. The CDR3 sequence: CASSDGGSGANVLTF. The CDR3 nucleotides are TGTGCCAGCAGTGATGGGGGGTCCGGGGCCAACGTCCTGACTTTC.

This clonotype was seen more than once but under ten times. The rearrangement uses TRBV5-1 and TRBJ2-1; 9 bases line up with TRBD1. The length of the CDR3 is 17 residues. CDR1 and CDR2 from the germline V gene are SGHRS and YFSETQ. V dropped 2 bases and J dropped 8; count of bases not matched to a gene: 14. DNA of the CDR3: TGCGCCAGCAGCTTCTTATCGGGACAGGGTTTTATGGATGAGCAGTTCTTC. Protein sequence: CASSFLSGQGFMDEQFF.

This clonotype has just a few counts. The chain has TRBV14 and TRBJ2-1, with D hard to call. The CDR3 has 15 amino acids. CDR1 is SGHDN and CDR2 is FVKESK in the germline V gene. The V and J ends lost 1 base and 4 bases respectively, with 11 bases between them. The CDR3 is CASSQGRRGYNEQFF. DNA for the CDR3: TGTGCCAGCAGCCAAGGGCGGAGAGGTTACAATGAGCAGTTCTTC.

This clonotype was counted between two and nine times. The V and J genes are TRBV20-1 and TRBJ2-1; TRBD1 matches at 9 bases. Germline loops: CDR1 DFQATT, CDR2 SNEGSKA (reference sequence). The CDR3 is 13 amino acids. V lost 3 bases to trimming and J lost 4 bases; unmatched junction nucleotides: 1. CDR3 bases: TGCAGTGCTAGTGGACAGGGGTACAATGAGCAGTTCTTC. Its protein is CSASGQGYNEQFF.

The chain combines TRBV7-2 with TRBJ1-2, with 7 bases that match TRBD1. The germline V gene has CDR1 SGHTA and CDR2 FQGNSA. After removal of 2 bases from V and 7 bases from J, the junction contained 13 bases not matched to a gene. The CDR3 contains 16 residues. Here the CDR3 DNA reads TGTGCCAGCAGCTTAAGCGAACAGGGGTGGGGTCCTGGCTACACCTTC. Translated: CASSLSEQGWGPGYTF.

In this sample, this clonotype turned up many times. The V and J genes are TRBV25-1 and TRBJ2-1; no firm D call. Germline CDR1 and CDR2: MGHDK and SYGVNS. This CDR3 is built from 14 residues. Trimming took off 5 bases at V and 6 bases at J, with 14 bases between the two ends. CDR3 region: CASSPLRISNEQFF. In nucleotides, the CDR3 is TGTGCCAGCAGTCCACTAAGGATCAGCAATGAGCAGTTCTTC.

The rearrangement links TRBV20-1 to TRBJ2-2, with D unclear. In germline, CDR1 is DFQATT, CDR2 SNEGSKA (reference sequence). Trimming took off 4 bases at V and 7 bases at J, with 16 bases between the two ends. This CDR3 region has 14 residues. The CDR3: CSATETYWGGELFF. The CDR3 nucleotides read TGCAGTGCTACAGAGACGTATTGGGGCGGGGAGCTGTTTTTT.